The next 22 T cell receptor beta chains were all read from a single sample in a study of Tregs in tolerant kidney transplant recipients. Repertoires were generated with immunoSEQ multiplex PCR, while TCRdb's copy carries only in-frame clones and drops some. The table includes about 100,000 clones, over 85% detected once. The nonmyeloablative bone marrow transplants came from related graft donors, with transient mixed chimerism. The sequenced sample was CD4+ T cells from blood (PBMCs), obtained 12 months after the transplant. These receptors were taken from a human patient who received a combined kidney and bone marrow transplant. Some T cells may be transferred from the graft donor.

DNA of the CDR3: TGCGCCAGCAGCTTCCTCGGGGGAGGTGCAGATACGCAGTATTTT. Its protein is CASSFLGGGADTQYF. The chain recombines TRBV5-1 with TRBJ2-3; a weak D match, TRBD2 (6 bases). This CDR3 is 15 amino acids long. Trimming took 2 bases from V and 4 from J, leaving 14 bases between them. CDR1 is SGHRS, CDR2 YFSETQ, per germline.

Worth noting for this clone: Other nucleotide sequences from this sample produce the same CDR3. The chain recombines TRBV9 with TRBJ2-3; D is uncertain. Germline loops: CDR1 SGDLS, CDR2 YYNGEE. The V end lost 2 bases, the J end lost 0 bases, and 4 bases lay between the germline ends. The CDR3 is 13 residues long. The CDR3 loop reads CASSVSSTDTQYF. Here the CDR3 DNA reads TGTGCCAGCAGCGTGAGTAGCACAGATACGCAGTATTTT.

The CDR3 nucleotides are TGCGCCAGCAGCGAACAGACGCCAGGGATTGAAGCTTTCTTT. This gives the protein CASSEQTPGIEAFF. V and J are TRBV5-1 and TRBJ1-1; possibly TRBD1 for D (5 bases). This CDR3 has 14 amino acids. Trimming cost V 4 bases and J 7 bases, with 17 bases left between them. The germline V gene has CDR1 SGHRS and CDR2 YFSETQ.

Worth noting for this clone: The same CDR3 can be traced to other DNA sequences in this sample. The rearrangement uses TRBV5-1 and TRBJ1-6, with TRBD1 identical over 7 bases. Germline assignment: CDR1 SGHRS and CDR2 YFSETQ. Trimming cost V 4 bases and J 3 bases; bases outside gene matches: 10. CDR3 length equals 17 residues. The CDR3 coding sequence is TGCGCCAGCAGCCCTCGGGACAGTTACGGCTATAATTCACCCCTCCACTTT. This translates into CASSPRDSYGYNSPLHF.

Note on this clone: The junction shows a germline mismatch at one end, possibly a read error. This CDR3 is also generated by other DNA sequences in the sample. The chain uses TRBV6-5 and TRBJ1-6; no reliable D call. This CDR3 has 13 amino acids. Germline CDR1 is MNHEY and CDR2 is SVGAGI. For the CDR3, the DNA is TGTGCCAGCAGTTTACTGCGGCATTCCCCCCTCCACTTT. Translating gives CASSLLRHSPLHF.

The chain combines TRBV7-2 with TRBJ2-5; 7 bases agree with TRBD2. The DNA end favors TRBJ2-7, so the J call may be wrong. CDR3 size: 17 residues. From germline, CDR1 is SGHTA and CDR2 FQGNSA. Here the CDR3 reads CASSLRAALADPYEQYF. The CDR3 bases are TGTGCCAGCAGCTTGAGGGCGGCCCTAGCGGACCCCTACGAGCAGTACTTC.

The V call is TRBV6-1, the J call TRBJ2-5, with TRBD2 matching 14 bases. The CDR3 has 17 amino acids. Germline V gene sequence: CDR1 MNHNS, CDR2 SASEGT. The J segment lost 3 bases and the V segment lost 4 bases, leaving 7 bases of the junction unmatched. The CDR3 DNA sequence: TGTGCCAGCAGTGCGACTAGCGGGGGGGGCCTGGAAGAGACCCAGTACTTC. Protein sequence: CASSATSGGGLEETQYF.

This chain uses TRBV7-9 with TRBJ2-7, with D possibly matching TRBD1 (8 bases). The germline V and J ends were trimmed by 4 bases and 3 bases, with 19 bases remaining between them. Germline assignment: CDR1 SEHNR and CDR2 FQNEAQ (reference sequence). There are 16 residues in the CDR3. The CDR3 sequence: CASSSGGTGLIYEQYF. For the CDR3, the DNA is TGTGCCAGCAGCTCCGGGGGGACAGGACTTATCTACGAGCAGTACTTC.

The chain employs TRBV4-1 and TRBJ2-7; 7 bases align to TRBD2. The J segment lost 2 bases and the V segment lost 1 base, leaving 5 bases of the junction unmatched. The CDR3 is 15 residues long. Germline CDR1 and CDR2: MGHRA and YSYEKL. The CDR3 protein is CASSQVGGRAYEQYF. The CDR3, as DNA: TGCGCCAGCAGCCAAGTAGGTGGGAGGGCCTACGAGCAGTACTTC.

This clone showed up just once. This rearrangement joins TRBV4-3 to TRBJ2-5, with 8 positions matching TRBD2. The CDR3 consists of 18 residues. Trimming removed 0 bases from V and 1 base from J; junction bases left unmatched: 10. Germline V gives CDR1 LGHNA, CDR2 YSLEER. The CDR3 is CASSQDPASGGVQETQYF. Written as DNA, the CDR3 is TGCGCCAGCAGCCAAGACCCCGCCAGCGGGGGAGTCCAAGAGACCCAGTACTTC.

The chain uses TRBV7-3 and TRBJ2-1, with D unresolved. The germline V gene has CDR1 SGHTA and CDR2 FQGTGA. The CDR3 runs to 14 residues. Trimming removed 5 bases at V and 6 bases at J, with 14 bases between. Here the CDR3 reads CASSPGPASNEQFF. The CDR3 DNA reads TGTGCCAGCAGCCCCGGCCCGGCTAGCAATGAGCAGTTCTTC.

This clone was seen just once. This chain's CDR3 is CASSFGRAPDTQYF. CDR3 sequence (DNA): TGTGCCAGCAGTTTCGGCAGGGCCCCAGATACGCAGTATTTT. The V gene is TRBV27, the J gene TRBJ2-3, with D perhaps TRBD1 (5 bases). The length of the CDR3 is 14 residues. CDR1 and CDR2 (germline): MNHEY, SMNVEV (reference sequence). Trimming took off 3 bases at V and 4 bases at J, with 11 bases between the two ends.

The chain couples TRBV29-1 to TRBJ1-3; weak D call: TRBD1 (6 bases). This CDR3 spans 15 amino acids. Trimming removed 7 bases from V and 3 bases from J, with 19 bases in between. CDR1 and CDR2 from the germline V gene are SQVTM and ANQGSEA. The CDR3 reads CSAKQGGGGGNTIYF. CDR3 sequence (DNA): TGCAGCGCCAAACAGGGCGGAGGAGGTGGAAACACCATATATTTT.

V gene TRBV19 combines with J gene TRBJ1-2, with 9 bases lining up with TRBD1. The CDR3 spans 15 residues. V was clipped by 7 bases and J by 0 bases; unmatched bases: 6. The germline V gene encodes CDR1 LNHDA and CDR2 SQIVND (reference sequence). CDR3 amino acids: CASTPGTGSNYGYTF. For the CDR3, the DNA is TGTGCCAGTACTCCCGGGACAGGGTCTAACTATGGCTACACCTTC.

The DNA of the CDR3 is TGTGCCAGCAGTGAAGGGGACAGGGGACACCACACAGATACGCAGTATTTT. Translated, it gives CASSEGDRGHHTDTQYF. The chain couples TRBV25-1 to TRBJ2-3; 10 bases align to TRBD1. CDR1 and CDR2 from the germline V gene are MGHDK and SYGVNS. V gave up 2 bases and J gave up 2 bases; unmatched junction bases: 7. CDR3 length: 17 residues. Combining the CDR3 with reference TRBV25-1 and TRBJ2-3 gives the whole variable domain EADIYQTPRYLVIGTGKKITLECSQTMGHDKMYWYQQDPGMELHLIHYSYGVNSTEKGDLSSESTVSRIRTEHFPLTLESARPSHTSQYLCASSEGDRGHHTDTQYFGPGTRLTVL.

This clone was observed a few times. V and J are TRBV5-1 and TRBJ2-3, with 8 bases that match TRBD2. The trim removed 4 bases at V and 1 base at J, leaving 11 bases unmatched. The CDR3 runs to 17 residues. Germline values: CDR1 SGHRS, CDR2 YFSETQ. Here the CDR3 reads CASSLMGSGRRTDTQYF. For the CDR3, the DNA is TGCGCCAGCAGCCTCATGGGGAGCGGGAGACGCACAGATACGCAGTATTTT.

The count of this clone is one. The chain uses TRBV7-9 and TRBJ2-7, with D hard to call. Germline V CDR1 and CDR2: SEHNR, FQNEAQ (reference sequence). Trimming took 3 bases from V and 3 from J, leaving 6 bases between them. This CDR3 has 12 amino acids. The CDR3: CASSFPSYEQYF. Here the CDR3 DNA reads TGTGCCAGCAGCTTTCCCAGCTACGAGCAGTACTTC.

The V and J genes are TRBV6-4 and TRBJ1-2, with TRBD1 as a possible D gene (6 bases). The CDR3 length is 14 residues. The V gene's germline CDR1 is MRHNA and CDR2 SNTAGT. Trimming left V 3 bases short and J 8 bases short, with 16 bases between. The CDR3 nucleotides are TGTGCCAGCAGTGAATCAGGGGAACTGGGCGGCTACACCTTC. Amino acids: CASSESGELGGYTF.

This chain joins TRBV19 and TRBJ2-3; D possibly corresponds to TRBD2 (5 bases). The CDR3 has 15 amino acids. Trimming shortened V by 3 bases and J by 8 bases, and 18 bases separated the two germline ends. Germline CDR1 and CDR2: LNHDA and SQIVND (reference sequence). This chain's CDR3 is CASSMTTTHGSTQYF. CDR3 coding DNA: TGTGCCAGTAGTATGACTACTACACATGGGAGTACGCAGTATTTT.

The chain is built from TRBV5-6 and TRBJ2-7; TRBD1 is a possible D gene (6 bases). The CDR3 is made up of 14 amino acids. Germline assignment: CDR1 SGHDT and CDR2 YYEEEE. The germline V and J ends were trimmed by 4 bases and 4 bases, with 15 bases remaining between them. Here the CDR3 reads CASSPLAGEYEQYF. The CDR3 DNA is TGTGCCAGCAGCCCTTTAGCAGGGGAGTACGAGCAGTACTTC.

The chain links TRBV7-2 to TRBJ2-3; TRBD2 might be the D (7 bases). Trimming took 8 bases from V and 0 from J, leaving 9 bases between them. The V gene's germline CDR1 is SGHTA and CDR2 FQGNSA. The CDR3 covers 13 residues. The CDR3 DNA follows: TGTGCCAGCCGGGGGGCCAGCACAGATACGCAGTATTTT. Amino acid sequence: CASRGASTDTQYF. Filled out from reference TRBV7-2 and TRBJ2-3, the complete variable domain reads GAGVSQSPSNKVTEKGKDVELRCDPISGHTALYWYRQSLGQGLEFLIYFQGNSAPDKSGLPSDRFSAERTGGSVSTLTIQRTQQEDSAVYLCASRGASTDTQYFGPGTRLTVL.

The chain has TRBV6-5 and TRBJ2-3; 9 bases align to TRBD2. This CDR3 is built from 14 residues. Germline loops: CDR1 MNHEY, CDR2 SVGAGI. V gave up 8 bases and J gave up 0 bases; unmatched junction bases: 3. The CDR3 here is CASYSGGSTDTQYF. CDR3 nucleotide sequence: TGTGCCAGCTATAGCGGGGGAAGCACAGATACGCAGTATTTT.